The 16 T cell receptor beta chains given below trace back to one sample, sequenced in a study of T cells in localized non-small cell lung cancer. The table came from immunoSEQ multiplex PCR; TCRdb's copy has only in-frame clones and leaves some out. The table has about 70,000 clones, roughly 84% seen once. The sequences come from peripheral blood, collected before any cancer treatment. These receptor sequences come from an older female donor with stage I lung adenocarcinoma.

The V gene is TRBV5-1, the J gene TRBJ2-5, with D perhaps given as TRBD1 or TRBD2 (6 bases each). Germline V lookup: CDR1 SGHRS, CDR2 YFSETQ. V was clipped by 4 bases and J by 4 bases, with 14 bases between them. The CDR3 length is 14 residues. CDR3 amino acids: CASSPGAIRETQYF. The CDR3 DNA reads as TGCGCCAGCAGCCCGGGGGCGATCCGAGAGACCCAGTACTTC.

The V call is TRBV19, the J call TRBJ1-5, with D possibly TRBD1 on 6 matching bases. The CDR3 covers 14 residues. Germline V gene sequence: CDR1 LNHDA, CDR2 SQIVND (reference sequence). Trimming took 3 bases from V and 7 from J, leaving 13 bases between them. CDR3 in amino acids: CASSMVRGEQPQHF. In DNA, the CDR3 is TGTGCCAGTAGTATGGTCAGGGGTGAGCAGCCCCAGCATTTT.

The chain employs TRBV19 and TRBJ1-1; unclear D gene. Trimming removed 4 bases from V and 1 base from J, with 10 bases in between. CDR3 size: 14 residues. Germline lookup yields CDR1 LNHDA and CDR2 SQIVND (reference sequence). The CDR3 region is CASSRRPQNTEAFF. The CDR3 coding sequence is TGTGCCAGTAGTAGACGACCGCAGAACACTGAAGCTTTCTTT.

This chain connects TRBV7-2 to TRBJ2-6; D ambiguous. Per the germline V gene, CDR1 is SGHTA and CDR2 is FQGNSA. V lost 1 base and J lost 2, with 6 bases in between. The CDR3 has 15 amino acids. The CDR3: CASSLGGTGANVLTF. CDR3 sequence (DNA): TGTGCCAGCAGCTTAGGCGGTACTGGGGCCAACGTCCTGACTTTC.

This sequence joins TRBV29-1 and TRBJ2-5, with TRBD2 as a possible D gene (7 bases). This CDR3 has 13 residues. V lost 7 bases and J lost 3, with 15 bases in between. Germline CDR1 reads SQVTM; CDR2 reads ANQGSEA. The CDR3 sequence: CSALGAGEETQYF. CDR3 bases: TGCAGCGCCCTGGGGGCGGGAGAAGAGACCCAGTACTTC.

The chain combines TRBV19 with TRBJ1-2, with 8 bases matching TRBD1. The CDR3 contains 14 residues. CDR1 LNHDA and CDR2 SQIVND come from the germline V gene (reference sequence). V shed 7 bases, J shed 8 bases, and the junction held 12 bases outside the gene matches. The DNA for the CDR3 is TGTGCCAGTAAGGCCGACAGGGGCCCCGGGGGCTACACCTTC. It specifies CASKADRGPGGYTF.

The CDR3: CATSRGRAAGQQETQYF. CDR3 DNA: TGTGCCACCAGCAGAGGACGAGCAGCGGGGCAACAAGAGACCCAGTACTTC. The rearrangement links TRBV15 to TRBJ2-5, with 7 bases lining up with TRBD2. Germline values: CDR1 LNHNV, CDR2 YYDKDF (reference sequence). V lost 1 base to trimming and J lost 2 bases; unmatched junction nucleotides: 10. The CDR3 has 17 residues.

The V and J genes are TRBV6-5 and TRBJ1-1; a weak D match, TRBD1 (5 bases). CDR1 is MNHEY and CDR2 is SVGAGI in the germline V gene. The CDR3 totals 14 residues. Trimming removed 6 bases from V and 10 bases from J, with 21 bases in between. The CDR3 sequence is CASRPGTEDRGAFF. The CDR3 DNA is TGTGCCAGCAGACCAGGGACGGAGGACCGGGGAGCTTTCTTT.

The J gene is TRBJ2-1, the V gene TRBV28, with a tentative D call TRBD1 (6 bases). Looked up from germline, CDR1 is MDHEN and CDR2 is SYDVKM. CDR3 size: 15 residues. V lost 5 bases and J 5 bases, leaving 16 bases between the germline ends. CDR3 in amino acids: CASSLGTLPHNEQFF. Here the CDR3 DNA reads TGTGCCAGCAGTCTGGGGACACTCCCCCACAATGAGCAGTTCTTC.

The table lists this clone with a count of one. This chain joins TRBV5-1 and TRBJ1-6; D perhaps matches TRBD1 (6 bases). Germline V CDR1 and CDR2: SGHRS, YFSETQ. CDR3 length: 15 residues. V gave up 0 bases and J gave up 9 bases, with 13 bases separating them. CDR3 bases: TGCGCCAGCAGCTTGGGGTCAGGGGCAGGTTCACCCCTCCACTTT. This encodes CASSLGSGAGSPLHF.

The chain couples TRBV18 to TRBJ2-7; 10 bases map to TRBD2. Germline V gives CDR1 KGHSH, CDR2 LQKENI. The length of the CDR3 is 15 residues. V was pared by 3 bases and J by 7 bases, with 9 bases of the junction left unmatched. The CDR3 nucleotides read TGTGCCAGCTCACCCGACGTTCTAGCGGGAGAAGAGCAGTACTTC. Encoded protein: CASSPDVLAGEEQYF.

The chain links TRBV10-2 to TRBJ2-7; 8 positions match TRBD2. CDR3 size: 14 residues. Germline V lookup: CDR1 WSHSY, CDR2 SAAADI. The ends lost 7 bases at V and 2 bases at J; junction bases unmatched: 7. The CDR3 sequence is CASNGGRGAYEQYF. The CDR3 nucleotides are TGCGCCAGCAATGGCGGGCGGGGGGCCTACGAGCAGTACTTC.

The V gene is TRBV5-6, the J gene TRBJ1-2; 8 bases map to TRBD1. There are 15 residues in the CDR3. Trimming took 1 base from V and 3 from J; bases not matched to a gene: 5. Germline V CDR1 and CDR2: SGHDT, YYEEEE. The CDR3 DNA reads TGTGCCAGCAGCTTGTGGGCGACAGGGGACTATGGCTACACCTTC. This gives the protein CASSLWATGDYGYTF.

This clone was counted only a few times. The chain is built from TRBV7-3 and TRBJ2-5; perhaps TRBD1 as D (6 bases). Germline-derived CDR1 and CDR2 are SGHTA and FQGTGA. The CDR3 is 14 amino acids. V was cut by 1 base and J by 4 bases, with 10 bases left in between. CDR3 in amino acids: CASSLRQGSETQYF. The DNA for the CDR3 is TGTGCCAGCAGCTTAAGGCAGGGGTCAGAGACCCAGTACTTC. Full variable domain (remainder filled in from reference TRBV7-3 and TRBJ2-5): GAGVSQTPSNKVTEKGKYVELRCDPISGHTALYWYRQSLGQGPEFLIYFQGTGAADDSGLPNDRFFAVRPEGSVSTLKIQRTERGDSAVYLCASSLRQGSETQYFGPGTRLLVL.

This sequence joins TRBV18 and TRBJ2-4, with D possibly TRBD1 on 5 matching bases. Germline CDR1 reads KGHSH; CDR2 reads LQKENI. This CDR3 region has 17 residues. V lost 3 bases and J 0 bases, leaving 15 bases between the germline ends. The CDR3 DNA follows: TGTGCCAGCTCACCCGCGGACACTCGACTAGCCAAAAACATTCAGTACTTC. As protein: CASSPADTRLAKNIQYF.

The chain has TRBV7-8 and TRBJ2-1, with D possibly being TRBD2 (6 bases). This CDR3 has 12 residues. Trimming stripped 5 bases from V and 10 bases from J, with 12 bases between. From germline, CDR1 is SGHVS and CDR2 FQNEAQ. The DNA of the CDR3 is TGTGCCAGCAGCGCCTCTAGCGAGGAGCAGTTCTTC. Translated, it gives CASSASSEEQFF.